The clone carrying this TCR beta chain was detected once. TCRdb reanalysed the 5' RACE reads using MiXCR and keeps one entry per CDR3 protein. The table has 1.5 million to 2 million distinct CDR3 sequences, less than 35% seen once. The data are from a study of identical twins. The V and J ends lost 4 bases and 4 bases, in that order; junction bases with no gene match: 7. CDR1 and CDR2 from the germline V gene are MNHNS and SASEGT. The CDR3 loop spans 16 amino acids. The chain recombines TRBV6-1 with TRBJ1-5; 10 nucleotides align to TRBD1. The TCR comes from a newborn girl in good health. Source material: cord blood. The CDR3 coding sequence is TGTGCCAGCAGTGCCACGGGACAGGGGCCTAATCAGCCCCAGCATTTT. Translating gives CASSATGQGPNQPQHF.